This entry lists 11 T cell receptor beta chains sequenced from one sample in a study of blood T cells in healthy people across ages. Then a second PCR, running roughly 7 to 11 cycles, was carried out with a sample-barcoded 5' primer and a J-beta primer mix. TCRdb analysed the 5' RACE reads with MiXCR anew, one entry per CDR3 protein. Seen here are over 1,500,000 distinct CDR3 sequences, around half observed once, and the top ten hold 2.1%. Sequenced sample: blood. These receptors were taken from a woman between 40 and 50 years old in good health.

The J gene is TRBJ2-4, the V gene TRBV6-5, with a weak D call TRBD2 (5 bases). V lost 2 bases, J lost 13 bases, and 24 bases lay in between. The CDR3 is 16 amino acids. Germline V gene sequence: CDR1 MNHEY, CDR2 SVGAGI. The CDR3 protein is CASSYGRELPLGEQYF. For the CDR3, the DNA is TGTGCCAGCAGTTACGGGCGAGAGCTCCCCTTGGGAGAGCAGTACTTC.

This clonotype has more than one count but fewer than ten. Here the CDR3 reads CASSQGTTTNEKLFF. The CDR3 DNA reads TGCGCCAGCAGCCAAGGGACAACAACTAATGAAAAACTGTTTTTT. The gene calls are TRBV4-3 and TRBJ1-4, with a tentative D call TRBD1 (5 bases). The ends were cut back, 1 base at V and 0 bases at J, with 6 bases in the middle. This CDR3 has 15 residues. Germline V CDR1 and CDR2: LGHNA, YSLEER.

This clonotype has more than one count but fewer than ten. The chain recombines TRBV27 with TRBJ2-1, with TRBD2 as a possible D gene (6 bases). In germline, CDR1 is MNHEY, CDR2 SMNVEV (reference sequence). The CDR3 length is 14 residues. Trimming left V 8 bases short and J 0 bases short, with 11 bases between. This CDR3 reads CASRGSFSYNEQFF. The CDR3 bases are TGTGCCAGCCGGGGGTCCTTCTCCTACAATGAGCAGTTCTTC.

This clonotype appeared once. The rearrangement links TRBV20-1 to TRBJ2-3; no clear D gene. CDR1 DFQATT and CDR2 SNEGSKA come from the germline V gene (reference sequence). Trimming left V 2 bases short and J 4 bases short, with 7 bases between. This CDR3 has 12 residues. The CDR3 nucleotides are TGCAGTGCTAGACAGGTCCCAGATACGCAGTATTTT. Amino acid sequence: CSARQVPDTQYF.

The sample holds a few counts of this clonotype. This chain connects TRBV20-1 to TRBJ2-7; 9 bases are shared with TRBD1. Germline trimming cut 6 bases from V and 6 bases from J; bases unmatched to any gene: 12. Germline values: CDR1 DFQATT, CDR2 SNEGSKA (reference sequence). The CDR3 has 14 residues. The CDR3 reads CSAGGQGQVGEQYF. DNA of the CDR3: TGCAGTGCAGGGGGACAGGGTCAAGTGGGCGAGCAGTACTTC.

This clonotype was counted a few times. The chain combines TRBV2 with TRBJ1-1, with D perhaps matching TRBD1 (5 bases). Trimming cost V 5 bases and J 0 bases, with 13 bases left between them. The CDR3 runs 15 residues. Per the germline V gene, CDR1 is SNHLY and CDR2 is FYNNEI. The CDR3 loop is CASSYRTIMNTEAFF. CDR3 nucleotide sequence: TGTGCCAGCAGTTACAGGACAATTATGAACACTGAAGCTTTCTTT.

The chain couples TRBV15 to TRBJ1-5; unclear D gene. This CDR3 has 15 amino acids. CDR1 is LNHNV, CDR2 YYDKDF, per germline (reference sequence). Trimming removed 3 bases at V and 0 bases at J, with 9 bases between. The CDR3 loop reads CATSSLDNSNQPQHF. CDR3 DNA sequence: TGTGCCACCAGCAGCCTCGATAATAGCAATCAGCCCCAGCATTTT.

This clonotype was observed a handful of times. CDR3 sequence reads: CASSPLEGETQYF. In nucleotides, the CDR3 is TGCGCCAGCAGCCCTCTAGAGGGCGAGACCCAGTACTTC. J is TRBJ2-5 and V is TRBV4-3; a possible D gene is TRBD2 (5 bases). The V and J ends lost 4 bases and 5 bases respectively, with 11 bases between them. This CDR3 comprises 13 residues. Germline loops: CDR1 LGHNA, CDR2 YSLEER.

In its sample, this clonotype was seen a few times. The chain carries TRBV25-1 and TRBJ2-5, with a tentative D call TRBD1 (6 bases). Trimming removed 8 bases at V and 3 bases at J, with 7 bases between. Germline assignment: CDR1 MGHDK and CDR2 SYGVNS. The CDR3 extends over 11 amino acids. Written as DNA, the CDR3 is TGTGCCAGCGAGGGGGAAGAGACCCAGTACTTC. Amino acid sequence: CASEGEETQYF.

In this sample, this clonotype turned up a few times. The chain uses TRBV6-6 and TRBJ2-7; 7 bases align to TRBD1. CDR1 is MNHNY, CDR2 SVGAGI, per germline (reference sequence). CDR3 length: 14 residues. Unmatched junction bases numbered 5, after V lost 6 bases and J lost 0 bases. CDR3 loop: CASRPGGVSYEQYF. The CDR3 bases are TGTGCCAGCAGGCCAGGGGGAGTCTCCTACGAGCAGTACTTC.

In this sample, this clonotype turned up many times. The chain has TRBV5-1 and TRBJ2-7; TRBD1 matches 9 bases. CDR3 length equals 15 residues. V lost 4 bases to trimming and J lost 0 bases; unmatched junction nucleotides: 5. Germline values: CDR1 SGHRS, CDR2 YFSETQ. The CDR3 DNA follows: TGCGCCAGCAGCGAGGGACAGGGCCTCTCCTACGAGCAGTACTTC. Its protein is CASSEGQGLSYEQYF.